The 25 T cell receptor beta chains below all came from one sample that was sequenced in a study of shared clonotypes between healthy human individuals. Only in-frame clones appear in the TCRdb table, and some are missing; sequencing was by immunoSEQ multiplex PCR. Counted here are some 480,000 clones, roughly 85% occurring once; the ten biggest clones make up approximately 12%. The source material was PBMCs. These receptor sequences come from a woman aged 40-49 years in good health. Some clones in this sample may be carry-over from other donors' samples.

This chain connects TRBV4-3 to TRBJ2-5, with TRBD1 identical over 7 bases. The germline gives CDR1 LGHNA, CDR2 YSLEER. With V trimmed by 0 bases and J by 0 bases, 7 bases remained unmatched. The CDR3 has 17 residues. The CDR3, as DNA: TGCGCCAGCAGCCAAGAGCGGGCAGGGGGTTACCAAGAGACCCAGTACTTC. Encoded protein: CASSQERAGGYQETQYF.

On this clone: Other DNA sequences in this sample translate to the same CDR3. In DNA form, the CDR3 reads TGCAGCGCGGGGACAGGCGGGAACACTGAAGCTTTCTTT. Translated, it gives CSAGTGGNTEAFF. The chain combines TRBV29-1 with TRBJ1-1; the match to TRBD1 covers 8 bases. The CDR3 totals 13 residues. CDR1 and CDR2 (germline): SQVTM, ANQGSEA. After removal of 7 bases from V and 1 base from J, the junction contained 5 bases not matched to a gene.

This clone came up a few times. V and J are TRBV27 and TRBJ2-3; D not certain. The length of the CDR3 is 12 residues. The V gene's germline CDR1 is MNHEY and CDR2 SMNVEV (reference sequence). Trimming took 3 bases from V and 5 from J, leaving 6 bases between them. Here the CDR3 reads CASSFPGDTQYF. CDR3 coding DNA: TGTGCCAGCAGTTTTCCGGGAGATACGCAGTATTTT.

CDR3 sequence: CASSSDNRANTEAFF. CDR3 in DNA: TGTGCCAGCAGCTCGGACAACAGGGCCAACACTGAAGCTTTCTTT. This sequence joins TRBV5-4 and TRBJ1-1, with D possibly TRBD1 on 6 matching bases. Germline CDR1 is SGHNT and CDR2 is YYREEE (reference sequence). CDR3 length: 15 residues. The V gene lost 3 bases and the J gene lost 2 bases, with 14 bases spanning the gap.

CDR3 nucleotide sequence: TGTGCCAGCAGTGGCTCATCGGGGACCGGAGATACCGGGGAGCTGTTTTTT. Translation gives CASSGSSGTGDTGELFF. The J gene is TRBJ2-2, the V gene TRBV6-1; possibly TRBD1 or TRBD2 for D (5 bases each). Germline values: CDR1 MNHNS, CDR2 SASEGT. The length of the CDR3 is 17 residues. Trimming took 4 bases from V and 5 from J, leaving 20 bases between them.

The chain recombines TRBV21-1 with TRBJ1-5; the listed D gene, TRBD1, was not tested against the DNA. TRBV21-1 is noted as a pseudogene. The CDR3 is 16 residues long. The CDR3 sequence is CASSWTARLSNQPQHF. In DNA form, the CDR3 reads TGTGCCAGCAGTTGGACAGCTCGCCTTAGCAATCAGCCCCAGCATTTT.

The chain recombines TRBV5-1 with TRBJ1-1; 8 bases are shared with TRBD1. The CDR3 totals 15 residues. The ends lost 2 bases at V and 1 base at J; junction bases unmatched: 4. Germline CDR1 and CDR2: SGHRS and YFSETQ. The CDR3 is CASSFLTGENTEAFF. CDR3 DNA: TGCGCCAGCAGCTTCCTGACAGGGGAGAACACTGAAGCTTTCTTT.

The chain has TRBV28 and TRBJ1-1; D uncertain. The V and J ends lost 3 bases and 3 bases respectively, with 8 bases between them. The germline V gene has CDR1 MDHEN and CDR2 SYDVKM. The CDR3 contains 13 residues. CDR3 amino acids: CASSLSGHTEAFF. CDR3 coding DNA: TGTGCCAGCAGTTTGTCCGGACACACTGAAGCTTTCTTT.

V and J are TRBV28 and TRBJ1-2; 9 nucleotides align to TRBD1. V was clipped by 8 bases and J by 5 bases; unmatched bases: 12. Germline CDR1 and CDR2: MDHEN and SYDVKM. This CDR3 contains 15 residues. The CDR3 DNA is TGTGCCAGCGCTTTAATCGGCGGACAGGGGTATGGCTACACCTTC. Amino acid sequence: CASALIGGQGYGYTF.

Concerning this clone: The same CDR3 also results from other DNA sequences found in this sample. The chain is built from TRBV19 and TRBJ1-5; D remains unclear. V dropped 6 bases and J dropped 4 bases, with 13 bases sitting between them. CDR1 is LNHDA and CDR2 is SQIVND in the germline V gene (reference sequence). The CDR3 is 14 residues long. In DNA form, the CDR3 reads TGTGCCAGTAGCCCTTCCGGCGGGAATCAGCCCCAGCATTTT. It yields the protein CASSPSGGNQPQHF.

The rearrangement links TRBV18 to TRBJ2-1; D not certain. Germline CDR1 KGHSH, CDR2 LQKENI. The CDR3 spans 15 residues. V was shortened by 7 bases and J by 0 bases, with 13 bases between the two germline ends. CDR3 DNA: TGTGCCAGCTTACCGGGCTCCAGCTCCTACAATGAGCAGTTCTTC. It specifies CASLPGSSSYNEQFF. Combining the CDR3 with reference TRBV18 and TRBJ2-1 gives the whole variable domain NAGVMQNPRHLVRRRGQEARLRCSPMKGHSHVYWYRQLPEEGLKFMVYLQKENIIDESGMPKERFSAEFPKEGPSILRIQQVVRGDSAAYFCASLPGSSSYNEQFFGPGTRLTVL.

The chain carries TRBV7-2 and TRBJ2-3; 9 bases are shared with TRBD1. Germline V gives CDR1 SGHTA, CDR2 FQGNSA. The CDR3 is 16 amino acids. The ends lost 5 bases at V and 0 bases at J; junction bases unmatched: 6. This CDR3 is CASSPQGAGSTDTQYF. CDR3 coding DNA: TGTGCCAGCAGCCCACAGGGGGCCGGAAGCACAGATACGCAGTATTTT.

This clone was observed a handful of times. CDR3 sequence reads: CASRGGRSNTGELFF. In DNA form, the CDR3 reads TGTGCCAGCAGGGGCGGGAGGTCGAACACCGGGGAGCTGTTTTTT. The chain joins TRBV28 to TRBJ2-2, with 8 bases lining up with TRBD2. Germline values: CDR1 MDHEN, CDR2 SYDVKM. The trim removed 6 bases at V and 0 bases at J, leaving 3 bases unmatched. The CDR3 sequence is 15 residues long. The entire variable domain, with the rest obtained from reference TRBV28 and TRBJ2-2, is as follows: DVKVTQSSRYLVKRTGEKVFLECVQDMDHENMFWYRQDPGLGLRLIYFSYDVKMKEKGDIPEGYSVSREKKERFSLILESASTNQTSMYLCASRGGRSNTGELFFGEGSRLTVL.

The rearrangement joins TRBV5-4 to TRBJ2-7; TRBD1 is a possible D gene (7 bases). The V gene's germline CDR1 is SGHNT and CDR2 YYREEE (reference sequence). The CDR3 has 15 amino acids. Trimming removed 0 bases at V and 1 base at J, with 11 bases between. The CDR3 sequence is CASSLVTGTSYEQYF. The CDR3 DNA reads as TGTGCCAGCAGCTTGGTGACAGGGACTTCCTACGAGCAGTACTTC.

This clone was seen once. One base away lies a much larger clone, so this may be a sequencing read error. This same CDR3 is encoded by further DNA sequences in the sample. J is TRBJ2-5 and V is TRBV30, with TRBD1 matching over 10 bases. Germline V CDR1 and CDR2: GTSNPN, SVGIG (reference sequence). CDR3 length: 14 amino acids. V shed 5 bases and J 5 bases; nucleotides not matched to a gene: 8. CDR3 nucleotides: TGTGCCTGGGGTCCGGGACAGGGGTGGGAGACCCAGTACTTC. Translated: CAWGPGQGWETQYF.

In its sample, this clone was seen once. The chain recombines TRBV7-3 with TRBJ2-7; D is ambiguous. V was clipped by 1 base and J by 5 bases, with 6 bases between them. The V gene's germline CDR1 is SGHTA and CDR2 FQGTGA. CDR3 size: 12 residues. This CDR3 reads CASSLIWDEQYF. Here the CDR3 DNA reads TGTGCCAGCAGCTTAATTTGGGACGAGCAGTACTTC.

V and J are TRBV5-6 and TRBJ2-7; D may match TRBD1 or TRBD2 (5 bases each). Germline V gives CDR1 SGHDT, CDR2 YYEEEE. The CDR3 is 13 residues long. The ends were cut back, 6 bases at V and 5 bases at J, with 15 bases in the middle. CDR3: CASTCGTVDEQYF. The CDR3 DNA sequence: TGTGCCAGCACGTGTGGGACCGTGGACGAGCAGTACTTC.

This clone was counted a few times. In this CDR3 the conserved last residue, phenylalanine or tryptophan, is missing, so a read error is likely. V usage is TRBV30 and J usage is TRBJ1-2; TRBD1 might be the D (5 bases). The V end lost 1 base, the J end lost 7 bases, and 10 bases lay between the germline ends. Germline values: CDR1 GTSNPN, CDR2 SVGIG (reference sequence). The CDR3 has 12 residues. CDR3 residues: CAWSEQAGGYTS. CDR3 in DNA: TGTGCCTGGAGTGAACAGGCCGGTGGCTACACCTCC.

This clone was seen more than once but under ten times. The chain recombines TRBV4-1 with TRBJ2-7, with 10 positions matching TRBD1. There are 16 residues in the CDR3. The germline gives CDR1 MGHRA, CDR2 YSYEKL. The V segment lost 8 bases and the J segment 3 bases; nucleotides outside the gene matches: 13. CDR3: CASALHGGTGVYEQYF. CDR3 nucleotide sequence: TGCGCCAGCGCCCTGCACGGTGGGACAGGGGTCTACGAGCAGTACTTC.

The chain is built from TRBV27 and TRBJ2-5; D call uncertain. CDR1 and CDR2 from the germline V gene are MNHEY and SMNVEV (reference sequence). The CDR3 loop spans 14 amino acids. Trimming cost V 7 bases and J 2 bases, with 14 bases left between them. The CDR3 region has the DNA TGTGCCAGCAAGATCGGACCCATACAAGAGACCCAGTACTTC. This sequence encodes CASKIGPIQETQYF.

The chain combines TRBV4-1 with TRBJ2-3, with 8 bases lining up with TRBD2. Unmatched junction bases numbered 4, after V lost 2 bases and J lost 3 bases. Germline CDR1 reads MGHRA; CDR2 reads YSYEKL. The CDR3 has 15 residues. This chain's CDR3 is CASSQLSGMTDTQYF. The CDR3 DNA follows: TGCGCCAGCAGCCAACTTAGCGGGATGACAGATACGCAGTATTTT.

V and J are TRBV6-1 and TRBJ1-5; the D gene is possibly TRBD1 (5 bases). This CDR3 contains 14 residues. With 8 bases removed from V and 3 bases from J, the gap between germline ends came to 14 bases. Germline values: CDR1 MNHNS, CDR2 SASEGT. In nucleotides, the CDR3 is TGTGCCAGCGCCCGAGGGGACGTCAATCAGCCCCAGCATTTT. Its translation: CASARGDVNQPQHF.

The V gene is TRBV15, the J gene TRBJ1-4; D perhaps matches TRBD1 (5 bases). The CDR3 is 15 amino acids. Looked up from germline, CDR1 is LNHNV and CDR2 is YYDKDF (reference sequence). The V and J ends lost 0 bases and 8 bases respectively, with 13 bases between them. The CDR3 region is CATSRDGGGGEKLFF. The CDR3 DNA reads TGTGCCACCAGCAGAGATGGGGGAGGTGGGGAAAAACTGTTTTTT. Together with reference TRBV15 and TRBJ1-4, the CDR3 gives the full variable domain: DAMVIQNPRYQVTQFGKPVTLSCSQTLNHNVMYWYQQKSSQAPKLLFHYYDKDFNNEADTPDNFQSRRPNTSFCFLDIRSPGLGDTAMYLCATSRDGGGGEKLFFGSGTQLSVL.

This sequence joins TRBV18 and TRBJ2-1; D is unclear. V lost 3 bases and J lost 6, with 6 bases in between. The CDR3 loop spans 12 amino acids. Germline values: CDR1 KGHSH, CDR2 LQKENI. The CDR3 loop is CASSPVGNEQFF. The CDR3 DNA reads as TGTGCCAGCTCACCCGTTGGCAATGAGCAGTTCTTC.

The CDR3 protein is CASSQATGRYNLYF. The DNA for the CDR3 is TGCGCCAGCAGCCAAGCAACAGGGCGTTACAATCTGTACTTC. The J gene is TRBJ2-7, the V gene TRBV4-1; D might be TRBD1 (6 bases). Germline V CDR1 and CDR2: MGHRA, YSYEKL. V shed 1 base and J shed 12 bases, with 19 bases lying between them. This CDR3 is built from 14 residues.